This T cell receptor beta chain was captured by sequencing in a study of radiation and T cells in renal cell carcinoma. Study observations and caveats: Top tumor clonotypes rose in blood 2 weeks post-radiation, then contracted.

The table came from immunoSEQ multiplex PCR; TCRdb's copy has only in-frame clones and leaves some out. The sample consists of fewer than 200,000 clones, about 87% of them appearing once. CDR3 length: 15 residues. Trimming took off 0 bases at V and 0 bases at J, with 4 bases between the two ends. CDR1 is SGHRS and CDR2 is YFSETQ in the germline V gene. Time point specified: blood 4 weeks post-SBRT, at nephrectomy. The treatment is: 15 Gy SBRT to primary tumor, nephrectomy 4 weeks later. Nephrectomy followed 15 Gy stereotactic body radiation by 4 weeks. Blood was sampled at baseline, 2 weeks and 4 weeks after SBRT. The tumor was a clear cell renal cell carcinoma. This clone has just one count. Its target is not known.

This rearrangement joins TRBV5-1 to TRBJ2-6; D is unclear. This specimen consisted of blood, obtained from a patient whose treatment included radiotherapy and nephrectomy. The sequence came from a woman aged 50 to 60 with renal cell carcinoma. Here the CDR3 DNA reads TGCGCCAGCAGCTTGGACCACTCTGGGGCCAACGTCCTGACTTTC. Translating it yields CASSLDHSGANVLTF. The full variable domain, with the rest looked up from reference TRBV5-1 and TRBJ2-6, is KAGVTQTPRYLIKTRGQQVTLSCSPISGHRSVSWYQQTPGQGLQFLFEYFSETQRNKGNFPGRFSGRQFSNSRSEMNVSTLELGDSALYLCASSLDHSGANVLTFGAGSRLTVL.